This T cell receptor (beta chain) was sequenced for a study of cytomegalovirus exposure and HLA in healthy donors. Study background: A subsequent analysis stated that the roughly 130 validation repertoires were run on the same platform as the roughly 670 first-cohort repertoires.

This CDR3 has 14 residues. Trimming took 6 bases from V and 0 from J, leaving 9 bases between them. CDR1 is SGHAT, CDR2 FQNNGV, per germline. The donors belonged to the roughly 110-subject validation cohort, separate from the approximately 700-subject first cohort. Overall study results and limits: First-cohort TCR clusters tended to co-occur in the 90 to 150 validation repertoires, a later analysis found.

Worth noting for this clone: Its antigen is currently unknown.

This table comes from immunoSEQ multiplex PCR, and its TCRdb copy is limited to in-frame clones, with some not included. The table shows 76,000 or so clones, with 94% occurring only once. Material: PBMCs. The TCR originated in a woman aged 18-35 years in good health and CMV-seronegative. V is TRBV11-2 and J is TRBJ1-3; D gene ambiguous. The CDR3 spells CASSQAASGNTIYF. CDR3 bases: TGTGCCAGCAGTCAGGCCGCCTCTGGAAACACCATATATTTT.